The 25 T cell receptor beta chains below were found in one sample sequenced in a study of T cell changes during pregnancy in multiple sclerosis. Clones were read by immunoSEQ multiplex PCR, and TCRdb kept only the in-frame ones, dropping some. The sample lists tens of thousands of clones, around 92% occurring once. The material was peripheral blood, obtained in the third trimester of pregnancy. These TCRs come from a female donor in good health, enrolled as a control in a pregnancy study.

The V call is TRBV2, the J call TRBJ1-2; TRBD1 matches at 8 bases. Germline CDR1 SNHLY, CDR2 FYNNEI. Germline trimming cut 5 bases from V and 7 bases from J; bases unmatched to any gene: 12. The CDR3 covers 15 residues. The CDR3 DNA follows: TGTGCCAGCAGTAAAGACAGGGGAGTCGGCCGTGGCTACACCTTC. Translation: CASSKDRGVGRGYTF.

The genes are TRBV5-4 and TRBJ2-2; a weak D match, TRBD2 (6 bases). The CDR3 sequence is 15 residues long. The V and J ends lost 2 bases and 4 bases respectively, with 12 bases between them. Looked up from germline, CDR1 is SGHNT and CDR2 is YYREEE (reference sequence). The CDR3 DNA follows: TGTGCCAGCAGCTTATTTCCGGGAGTCACCGGGGAGCTGTTTTTT. The encoded protein is CASSLFPGVTGELFF.

The rearrangement joins TRBV4-1 to TRBJ2-1; D perhaps matches TRBD1 (6 bases). The CDR3 length is 13 residues. Germline V gene sequence: CDR1 MGHRA, CDR2 YSYEKL. Trimming removed 1 base from V and 9 bases from J, with 10 bases in between. In nucleotides, the CDR3 is TGCGCCAGCAGCCAAGGTACAGGGTTTGAGCAGTTCTTC. Translation gives CASSQGTGFEQFF.

V gene TRBV10-3 combines with J gene TRBJ2-7, with D unresolved. The germline V gene has CDR1 ENHRY and CDR2 SYGVKD. This CDR3 region has 13 residues. V lost 0 bases to trimming and J lost 6 bases, with 9 bases between them. This CDR3 reads CAISESPGLEQYF. The CDR3 nucleotides read TGTGCCATCAGTGAGTCGCCTGGGCTCGAGCAGTACTTC.

Only one count was recorded for this clone. The rearrangement links TRBV7-7 to TRBJ2-1; D uncertain. CDR3 size: 15 residues. The germline V gene encodes CDR1 SSHAT and CDR2 FNYEAQ (reference sequence). V gave up 5 bases and J gave up 0 bases, with 11 bases separating them. Here the CDR3 reads CASSPDWSSYNEQFF. The DNA of the CDR3 is TGTGCCAGCAGCCCTGACTGGAGCTCCTACAATGAGCAGTTCTTC.

CDR3 amino acids: CASSDDRATNEKLFF. CDR3 sequence (DNA): TGTGCCAGCAGTGACGACAGGGCAACTAATGAAAAACTGTTTTTT. V and J are TRBV6-1 and TRBJ1-4; 7 bases map to TRBD1. Germline loops: CDR1 MNHNS, CDR2 SASEGT. The CDR3 is 15 amino acids. The junction had 1 base not matched to a gene; V was cut back by 3 bases and J by 0 bases.

The V gene is TRBV7-2, the J gene TRBJ1-2; TRBD1 matches 7 bases. The CDR3 loop spans 14 amino acids. Germline values: CDR1 SGHTA, CDR2 FQGNSA. The V and J ends lost 6 bases and 5 bases, in that order; junction bases with no gene match: 9. CDR3 sequence (DNA): TGTGCCAGCAGGAACAGGGGAAACGATTATGGCTACACCTTC. This translates into CASRNRGNDYGYTF.

This CDR3 is CASSPPSEEETQYF. For the CDR3, the DNA is TGTGCCAGCAGTCCTCCGAGTGAAGAAGAGACCCAGTACTTC. The chain has TRBV2 and TRBJ2-5; no reliable D call. Trimming pared 5 bases from V and 3 bases from J, leaving 13 bases between. This CDR3 is 14 amino acids long. The V gene's germline CDR1 is SNHLY and CDR2 FYNNEI.

This clone was counted between two and nine times. J is TRBJ1-1 and V is TRBV4-1; D not certain. Trimming stripped 0 bases from V and 0 bases from J, with 11 bases between. The CDR3 sequence is 16 residues long. In germline, CDR1 is MGHRA, CDR2 YSYEKL. The DNA for the CDR3 is TGCGCCAGCAGCCAAGACCCACAGCTTATGAACACTGAAGCTTTCTTT. Its translation: CASSQDPQLMNTEAFF.

The J gene is TRBJ2-7, the V gene TRBV18; D possibly corresponds to TRBD1 (6 bases). The CDR3 spans 13 residues. Germline V gene lookup returns CDR1 KGHSH and CDR2 LQKENI. V lost 6 bases to trimming and J lost 2 bases, with 11 bases between them. The CDR3 loop is CASSRGGPYEQYF. The CDR3 DNA follows: TGTGCCAGCTCGCGAGGGGGTCCCTACGAGCAGTACTTC.

V gene TRBV18 combines with J gene TRBJ2-1; 7 positions agree with TRBD2. The CDR3 is made up of 17 amino acids. From germline, CDR1 is KGHSH and CDR2 LQKENI. J was trimmed by 9 bases and V by 3 bases; bases with no gene match: 17. The CDR3 loop is CASSPPVGGGMRCEQFF. The CDR3 DNA reads as TGTGCCAGCTCACCCCCCGTTGGGGGGGGGATGAGGTGTGAGCAGTTCTTC.

The chain is built from TRBV25-1 and TRBJ1-4; D is unclear. Germline values: CDR1 MGHDK, CDR2 SYGVNS. V was shortened by 3 bases and J by 0 bases, with 17 bases between the two germline ends. The CDR3 has 18 amino acids. The CDR3 bases are TGTGCCAGCAGTGACGGGGAGGATCACTCTGCAACTAATGAAAAACTGTTTTTT. Its translation is CASSDGEDHSATNEKLFF.

This chain uses TRBV6-1 with TRBJ2-5, with 10 bases fitting TRBD1. CDR3 size: 15 residues. Germline V gives CDR1 MNHNS, CDR2 SASEGT. The V and J ends lost 5 bases and 5 bases, in that order; junction bases with no gene match: 8. This CDR3 reads CASSSQTGGGETQYF. The CDR3 region has the DNA TGTGCCAGCAGTTCCCAGACAGGGGGCGGGGAGACCCAGTACTTC.

The rearrangement joins TRBV28 to TRBJ2-1; D may be TRBD2 (6 bases). Trimming left V 5 bases short and J 8 bases short, with 16 bases between. The CDR3 loop spans 14 amino acids. Germline V gene lookup returns CDR1 MDHEN and CDR2 SYDVKM. Here the CDR3 DNA reads TGTGCCAGCAGTCCTCAAACTAGCCCCGATGAGCAGTTCTTC. Its protein product is CASSPQTSPDEQFF.

The chain links TRBV2 to TRBJ1-2; no definite D call. V lost 11 bases and J lost 8, with 18 bases in between. This CDR3 has 12 residues. CDR1 and CDR2 from the germline V gene are SNHLY and FYNNEI. This CDR3 reads CARNDLSGGYTF. CDR3 coding DNA: TGTGCCCGGAACGATCTGTCGGGAGGCTACACCTTC.

The chain combines TRBV7-8 with TRBJ2-7; TRBD1 matches 7 bases. CDR1 SGHVS and CDR2 FQNEAQ come from the germline V gene. V lost 5 bases, J lost 5 bases, and 12 bases stayed unmatched. This CDR3 region has 15 residues. The chain's CDR3 is CASSPRIQGRHEQYF. Here the CDR3 DNA reads TGTGCCAGCAGCCCGAGGATACAGGGGCGGCACGAGCAGTACTTC.

The CDR3 is CASSAPGIGYTF. CDR3 nucleotides: TGTGCCAGCAGTGCCCCCGGGATCGGCTACACCTTC. This chain links TRBV2 with TRBJ1-2; no clear D. The CDR3 length is 12 residues. V lost 4 bases to trimming and J lost 8 bases, with 11 bases between them. In germline, CDR1 is SNHLY, CDR2 FYNNEI.

This chain's CDR3 is CASSQDEYRSYEQYF. The CDR3, as DNA: TGCGCCAGCAGCCAAGATGAATACAGATCCTACGAGCAGTACTTC. The chain uses TRBV4-1 and TRBJ2-5, with D unclear. TRBJ2-7 matches the DNA end more closely, so the J call is doubtful. Germline CDR1 reads MGHRA; CDR2 reads YSYEKL. This CDR3 is 15 amino acids long.

The CDR3 DNA is TGTGCCAGCAGCCCTACGTCGTCCGGGACAGGGGTTAACTATGGCTACACCTTC. Protein: CASSPTSSGTGVNYGYTF. The chain recombines TRBV11-2 with TRBJ1-2, with 10 bases aligning to TRBD1. CDR1 is SGHAT, CDR2 FQNNGV, per germline. The CDR3 covers 18 residues. Trimming removed 5 bases from V and 1 base from J; junction bases left unmatched: 13.

The rearrangement links TRBV7-9 to TRBJ2-1; D possibly corresponds to TRBD2 (6 bases). The CDR3 has 13 amino acids. CDR1 and CDR2 (germline): SEHNR, FQNEAQ (reference sequence). V was shortened by 8 bases and J by 2 bases, with 10 bases between the two germline ends. The CDR3 sequence is CASLRGTYNEQFF. Written as DNA, the CDR3 is TGTGCCAGCCTTCGCGGGACCTACAATGAGCAGTTCTTC.

The chain recombines TRBV28 with TRBJ2-5; 9 bases align to TRBD1. The CDR3 is made up of 13 amino acids. Trimming cost V 7 bases and J 4 bases; bases outside gene matches: 4. Germline V gives CDR1 MDHEN, CDR2 SYDVKM. This CDR3 is CASKTGGRETQYF. The CDR3 nucleotides are TGTGCCAGCAAGACAGGGGGGCGAGAGACCCAGTACTTC.

The chain links TRBV5-1 to TRBJ1-2, with D tentatively TRBD1 (5 bases). V lost 0 bases and J lost 4, with 10 bases in between. Per germline, CDR1 SGHRS and CDR2 YFSETQ. The CDR3 loop spans 14 amino acids. This chain's CDR3 is CASSLGGASYGYTF. The CDR3 bases are TGCGCCAGCAGCTTGGGGGGCGCGAGCTATGGCTACACCTTC.

J is TRBJ2-2 and V is TRBV30, with 8 bases identical to TRBD1. There are 14 residues in the CDR3. Trimming cost V 1 base and J 3 bases; bases outside gene matches: 1. Per the germline V gene, CDR1 is GTSNPN and CDR2 is SVGIG (reference sequence). This CDR3 reads CAWSAGGYTGELFF. CDR3 sequence (DNA): TGTGCCTGGAGTGCAGGGGGCTACACCGGGGAGCTGTTTTTT.

The gene calls are TRBV30 and TRBJ1-2, with D possibly being TRBD1 (5 bases). This CDR3 comprises 12 residues. The germline V gene has CDR1 GTSNPN and CDR2 SVGIG (reference sequence). V was pared by 3 bases and J by 4 bases, with 9 bases between. The DNA for the CDR3 is TGTGCCTGGAGCAGGGTCCCCTATGGCTACACCTTC. Translated, it gives CAWSRVPYGYTF.

The gene calls are TRBV10-3 and TRBJ2-7, with 7 bases fitting TRBD2. The V gene end was trimmed by 0 bases and the J gene end by 2 bases; junction bases not matched to a gene: 10. The CDR3 is 17 amino acids. CDR1 is ENHRY, CDR2 SYGVKD, per germline. DNA of the CDR3: TGTGCCATCAGTGAGTCGACTCTTGGGGGAGGGACCTACGAGCAGTACTTC. Residues: CAISESTLGGGTYEQYF.